The rows below give T cell receptor beta chains drawn from one sample of a study of OX40 agonist ivuxolimab in advanced cancers. Clones were read by immunoSEQ multiplex PCR, and TCRdb kept only the in-frame ones, dropping some. The sample has 40,000 or so clones; over 80% are singletons. This specimen consisted of CD4+ or CD8+ T cells sorted from blood, obtained in a trial of the OX40 agonist ivuxolimab. These receptors originate from an adult with an advanced solid tumor such as melanoma, head and neck, liver or kidney cancer. Each CDR3 is given without its conserved first and last residue.

J gene,V gene,CDR3 protein
TRBJ1-2,TRBV28,ASSLGHAGYT
TRBJ1-6,TRBV5-8,ASSLESGFYQNSPLH
TRBJ1-5,TRBV5-5,ASSPIPGAGGH
TRBJ1-2,TRBV4-3,ASSQGEGEGYGYT
TRBJ2-3,TRBV6-5,ASSYGTGWQY
TRBJ2-2,TRBV7-9,ASSLDSGSGELF
TRBJ1-6,TRBV7-2,ASSLGRLRDRPLH
TRBJ1-3,TRBV7-8,ASSQTGAGNTIY
TRBJ2-7,TRBV28,ASSVTGPYEQY
TRBJ2-7,TRBV9,ASSAGTSGGAESYEQY
TRBJ2-3,TRBV6-1,ASRTDRGGDTQY
TRBJ2-1,TRBV11-3,ASSRIAGNEQF
TRBJ1-1,TRBV6-5,ASSYRRLANTEAF
TRBJ2-1,TRBV11-2,ASSLDLAAGEQF
TRBJ2-5,TRBV6-1,ASSETVVGAETQY
TRBJ2-5,TRBV4-1,ASSPGLAGETQY
TRBJ2-5,TRBV2,ASSEEGTQY
TRBJ2-2,TRBV6-1,ASRRGSGNTGELF
TRBJ1-3,TRBV6-6,ASSHGGTVSGNTIY
TRBJ1-4,TRBV5-1,ASRGQGLNEKLF
TRBJ2-5,TRBV14,ASSQDRGGQETQY
TRBJ2-7,TRBV30,AWSRGRNYEQY
TRBJ1-2,TRBV5-1,ASSLGQDQGYGYT
TRBJ2-5,TRBV19,ASSRAGGWTQY
TRBJ2-6,TRBV28,ASGDSGANVLT
TRBJ2-5,TRBV7-2,ASSSPGTGVWEQY
TRBJ2-2,TRBV2,ASSEALHLPTGELF
TRBJ2-7,TRBV7-9,ASSLASTTGEQY
TRBJ2-7,TRBV6-5,ASSYSSWSSYEQY
TRBJ2-7,TRBV6-6,ASRAIESSYEQY
TRBJ2-1,TRBV4-1,ASSQILAPSYNEQF
.,TRBV28,ASGEQGRYEQY